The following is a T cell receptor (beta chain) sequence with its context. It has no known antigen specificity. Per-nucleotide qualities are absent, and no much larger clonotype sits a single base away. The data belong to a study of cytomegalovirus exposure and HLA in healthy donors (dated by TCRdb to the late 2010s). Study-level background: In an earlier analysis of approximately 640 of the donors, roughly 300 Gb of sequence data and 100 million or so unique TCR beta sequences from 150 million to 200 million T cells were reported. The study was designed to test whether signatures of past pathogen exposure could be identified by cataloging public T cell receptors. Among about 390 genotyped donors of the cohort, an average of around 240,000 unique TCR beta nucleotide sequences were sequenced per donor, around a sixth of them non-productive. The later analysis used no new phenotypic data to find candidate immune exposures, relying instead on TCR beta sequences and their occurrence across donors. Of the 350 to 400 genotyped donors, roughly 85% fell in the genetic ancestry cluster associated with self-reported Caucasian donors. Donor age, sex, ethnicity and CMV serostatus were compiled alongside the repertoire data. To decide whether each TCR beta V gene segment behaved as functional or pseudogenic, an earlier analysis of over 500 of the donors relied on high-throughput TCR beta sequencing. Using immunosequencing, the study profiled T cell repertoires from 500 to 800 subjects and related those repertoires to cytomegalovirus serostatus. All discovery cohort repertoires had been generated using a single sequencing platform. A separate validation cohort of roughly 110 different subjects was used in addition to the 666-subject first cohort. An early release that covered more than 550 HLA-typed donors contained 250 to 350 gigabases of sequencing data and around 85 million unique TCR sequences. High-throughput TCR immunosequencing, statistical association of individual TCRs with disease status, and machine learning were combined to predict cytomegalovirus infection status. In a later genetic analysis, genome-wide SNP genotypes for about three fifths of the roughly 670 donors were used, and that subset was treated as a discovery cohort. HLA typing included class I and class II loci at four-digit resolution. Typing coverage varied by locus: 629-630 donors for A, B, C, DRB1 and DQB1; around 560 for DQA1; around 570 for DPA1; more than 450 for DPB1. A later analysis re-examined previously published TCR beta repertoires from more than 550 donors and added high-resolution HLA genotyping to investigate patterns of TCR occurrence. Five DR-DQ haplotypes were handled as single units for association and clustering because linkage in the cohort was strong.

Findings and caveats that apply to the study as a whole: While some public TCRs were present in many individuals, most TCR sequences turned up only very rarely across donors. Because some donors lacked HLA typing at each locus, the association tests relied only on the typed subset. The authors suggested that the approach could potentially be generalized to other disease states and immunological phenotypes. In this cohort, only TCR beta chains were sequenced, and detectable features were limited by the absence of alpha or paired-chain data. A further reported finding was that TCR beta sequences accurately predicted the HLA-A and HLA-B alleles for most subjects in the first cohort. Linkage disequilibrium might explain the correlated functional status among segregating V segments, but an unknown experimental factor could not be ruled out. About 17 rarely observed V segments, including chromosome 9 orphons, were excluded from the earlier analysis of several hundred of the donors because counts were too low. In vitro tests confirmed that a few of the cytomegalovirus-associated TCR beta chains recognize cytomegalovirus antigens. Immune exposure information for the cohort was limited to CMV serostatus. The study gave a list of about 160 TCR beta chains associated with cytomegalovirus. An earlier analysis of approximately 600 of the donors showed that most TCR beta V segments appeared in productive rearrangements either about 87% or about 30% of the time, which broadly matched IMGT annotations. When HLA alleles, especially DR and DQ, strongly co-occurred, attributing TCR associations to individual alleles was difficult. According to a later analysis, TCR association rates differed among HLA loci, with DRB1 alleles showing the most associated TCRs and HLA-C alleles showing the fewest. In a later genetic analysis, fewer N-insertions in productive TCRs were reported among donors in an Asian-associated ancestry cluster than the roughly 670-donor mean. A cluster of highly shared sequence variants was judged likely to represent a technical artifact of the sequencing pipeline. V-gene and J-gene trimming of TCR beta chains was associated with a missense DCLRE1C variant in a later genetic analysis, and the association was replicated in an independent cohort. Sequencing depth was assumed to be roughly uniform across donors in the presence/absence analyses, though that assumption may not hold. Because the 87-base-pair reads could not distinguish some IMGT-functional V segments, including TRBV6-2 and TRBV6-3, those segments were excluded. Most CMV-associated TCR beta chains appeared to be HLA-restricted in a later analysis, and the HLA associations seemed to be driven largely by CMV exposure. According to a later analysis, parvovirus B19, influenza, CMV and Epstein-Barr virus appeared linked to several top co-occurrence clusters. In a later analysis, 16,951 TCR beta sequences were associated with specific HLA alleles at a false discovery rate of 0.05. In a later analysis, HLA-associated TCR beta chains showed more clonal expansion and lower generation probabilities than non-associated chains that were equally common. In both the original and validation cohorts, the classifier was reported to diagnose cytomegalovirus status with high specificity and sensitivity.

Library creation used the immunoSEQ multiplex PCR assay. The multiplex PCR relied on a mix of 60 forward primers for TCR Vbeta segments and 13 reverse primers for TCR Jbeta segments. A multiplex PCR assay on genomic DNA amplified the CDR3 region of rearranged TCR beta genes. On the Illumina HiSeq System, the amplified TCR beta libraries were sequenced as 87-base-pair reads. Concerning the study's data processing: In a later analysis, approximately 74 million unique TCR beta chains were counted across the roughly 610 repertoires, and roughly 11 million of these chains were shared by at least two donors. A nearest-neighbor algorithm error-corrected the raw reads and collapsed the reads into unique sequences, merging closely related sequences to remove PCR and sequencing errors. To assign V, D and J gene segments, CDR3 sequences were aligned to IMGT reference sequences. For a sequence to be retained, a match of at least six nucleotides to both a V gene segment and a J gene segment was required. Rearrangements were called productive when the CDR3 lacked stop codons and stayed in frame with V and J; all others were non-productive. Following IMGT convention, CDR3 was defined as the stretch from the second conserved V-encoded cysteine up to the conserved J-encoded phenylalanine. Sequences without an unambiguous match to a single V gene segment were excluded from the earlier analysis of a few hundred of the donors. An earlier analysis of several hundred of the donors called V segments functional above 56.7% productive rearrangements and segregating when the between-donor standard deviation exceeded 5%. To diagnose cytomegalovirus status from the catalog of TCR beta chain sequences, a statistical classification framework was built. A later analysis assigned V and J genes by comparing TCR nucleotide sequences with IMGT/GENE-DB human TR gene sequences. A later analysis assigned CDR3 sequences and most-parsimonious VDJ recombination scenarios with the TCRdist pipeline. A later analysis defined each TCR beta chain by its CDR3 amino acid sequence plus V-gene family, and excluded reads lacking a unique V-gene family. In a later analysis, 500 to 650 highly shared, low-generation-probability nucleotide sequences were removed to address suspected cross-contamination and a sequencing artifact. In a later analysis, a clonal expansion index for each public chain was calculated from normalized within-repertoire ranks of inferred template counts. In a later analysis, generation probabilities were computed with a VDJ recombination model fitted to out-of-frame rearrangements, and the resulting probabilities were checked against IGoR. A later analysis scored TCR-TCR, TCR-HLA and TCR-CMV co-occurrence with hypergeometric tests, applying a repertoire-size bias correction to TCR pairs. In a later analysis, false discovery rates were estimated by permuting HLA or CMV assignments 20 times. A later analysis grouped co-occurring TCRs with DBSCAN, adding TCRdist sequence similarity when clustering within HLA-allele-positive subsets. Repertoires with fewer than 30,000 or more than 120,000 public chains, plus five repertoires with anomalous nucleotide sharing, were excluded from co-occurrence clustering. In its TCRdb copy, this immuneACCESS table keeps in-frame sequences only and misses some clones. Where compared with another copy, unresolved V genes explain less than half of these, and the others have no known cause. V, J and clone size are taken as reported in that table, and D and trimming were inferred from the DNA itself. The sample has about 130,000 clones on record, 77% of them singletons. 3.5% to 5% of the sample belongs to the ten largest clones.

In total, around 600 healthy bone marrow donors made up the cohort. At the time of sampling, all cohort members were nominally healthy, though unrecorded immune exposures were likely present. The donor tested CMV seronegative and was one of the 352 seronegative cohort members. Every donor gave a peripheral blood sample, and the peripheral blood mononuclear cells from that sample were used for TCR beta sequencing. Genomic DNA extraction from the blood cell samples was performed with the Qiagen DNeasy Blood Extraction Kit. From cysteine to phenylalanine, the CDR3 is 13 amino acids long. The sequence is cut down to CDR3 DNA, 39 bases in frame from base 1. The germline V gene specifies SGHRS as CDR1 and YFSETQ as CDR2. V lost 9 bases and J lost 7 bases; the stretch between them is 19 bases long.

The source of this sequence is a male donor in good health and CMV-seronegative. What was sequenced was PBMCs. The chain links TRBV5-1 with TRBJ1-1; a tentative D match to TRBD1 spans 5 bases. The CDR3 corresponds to CATKAGNYNEAFF. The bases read TGCGCCACCAAAGCAGGGAATTATAATGAAGCTTTCTTT. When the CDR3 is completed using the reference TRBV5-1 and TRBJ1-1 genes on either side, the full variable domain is KAGVTQTPRYLIKTRGQQVTLSCSPISGHRSVSWYQQTPGQGLQFLFEYFSETQRNKGNFPGRFSGRQFSNSRSEMNVSTLELGDSALYLCATKAGNYNEAFFGQGTRLTVV.